Detailed here is one TCR beta chain. What it binds is unknown. Germline-derived CDR1 and CDR2 are MGHDK and SYGVNS. V was clipped by 1 base and J by 5 bases, with 14 bases between them. This CDR3 is built from 15 residues. This specimen comes from a study of vaccination effects on CD4 cells after COVID-19. The wider study: Subjects were given two BNT162b2 or mRNA-1273 vaccine doses.

The study's findings and limits: Convalescent patients were scarce in the study, and it lacked early post-infection timepoints. There was marked clonal contraction among infection- and vaccine-induced clones late after vaccination.

Using immunoSEQ multiplex PCR, the repertoire was profiled, and TCRdb retains in-frame clones only, with some absent. The sample includes approximately 22,000 clones, roughly 80% of them seen just once. ViraFEST assay sequencing came after antigen-specific CD4+ T cells were expanded with viral peptide pools. At the end of nine to ten days of culture, CD4+ T cells were isolated. Vaccine recipients, nucleocapsid antibody negative, had no prior SARS-CoV-2 infection. Researchers swapped half the medium for IL-2 medium on both days 3 and 7. The clonotype was recovered from a human donor who received a COVID-19 vaccine. The rearrangement joins TRBV25-1 to TRBJ1-1, with D perhaps matching TRBD1 (5 bases). Sequenced here: CD4+ T cells from PBMCs cultured with HCoV-NL63 spike peptides, sampled before COVID-19 vaccination. CDR3 protein: CASSELGATGTEAFF. The DNA for the CDR3 is TGTGCCAGCAGTGAATTAGGGGCAACGGGGACTGAAGCTTTCTTT.